This T cell receptor (beta chain) was obtained from a study of cytomegalovirus exposure and HLA in healthy donors. Study outcomes and limitations: V segments that were indistinguishable, TRBV6-2 and TRBV6-3 among them, were omitted from analysis. Later work associated approximately 17,000 TCR beta sequences with HLA alleles at 0.05 false discovery rate. Among TCR beta chains of equal frequency, HLA-associated ones were more clonally expanded in a later analysis.

Germline values: CDR1 SGHAT, CDR2 FQNNGV. The CDR3 totals 16 residues. With 5 bases removed from V and 4 bases from J, the gap between germline ends came to 19 bases. On this clone: Its specificity is not known.

The PCR made use of 60 Vbeta and 13 Jbeta primers. TCRdb's copy holds only in-frame clones and misses some; the assay was immunoSEQ multiplex PCR. The top ten clones hold around 1.3% of a sample with under 150,000 clones, roughly three quarters of them seen once. The sequenced sample was PBMCs. The clonotype comes from a woman aged 40 to 55 in good health and CMV-seronegative. The chain employs TRBV11-2 and TRBJ2-3; maybe TRBD2 (5 bases). This CDR3 reads CASSPDLSIQPDTQYF. CDR3 nucleotide sequence: TGTGCCAGCAGCCCGGACTTGAGCATCCAGCCAGATACGCAGTATTTT.